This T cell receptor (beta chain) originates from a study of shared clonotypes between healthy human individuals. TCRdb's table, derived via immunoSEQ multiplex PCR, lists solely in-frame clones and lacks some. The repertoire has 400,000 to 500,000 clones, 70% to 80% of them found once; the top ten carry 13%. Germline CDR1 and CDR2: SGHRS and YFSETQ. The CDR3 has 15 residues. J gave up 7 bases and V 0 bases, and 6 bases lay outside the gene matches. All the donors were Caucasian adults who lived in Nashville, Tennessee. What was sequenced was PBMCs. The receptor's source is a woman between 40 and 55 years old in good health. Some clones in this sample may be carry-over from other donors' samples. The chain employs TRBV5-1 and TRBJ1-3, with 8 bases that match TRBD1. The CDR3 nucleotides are TGCGCCAGCAGCTTGGCCGGACAGGGACGGAACACCATATATTTT. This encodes CASSLAGQGRNTIYF.